This T cell receptor beta chain was recovered during a study of cytomegalovirus exposure and HLA in healthy donors. In the PCR, 60 Vbeta and 13 Jbeta primers were used. The table came from immunoSEQ multiplex PCR; TCRdb's copy has only in-frame clones and leaves some out. The data show 100,000 to 150,000 clones, about 80% seen once. This clone has only one observation. The CDR3 sequence is 14 residues long. V lost 0 bases and J lost 5, with 10 bases in between. Per the germline V gene, CDR1 is LNHNV and CDR2 is YYDKDF (reference sequence). The sample taken for sequencing was PBMCs. The TCR comes from a man aged 40-49 years in good health and CMV-seronegative. The rearrangement links TRBV15 to TRBJ1-1; the D is unclear. CDR3: CATSRDTGRTEAFF. The CDR3 region has the DNA TGTGCCACCAGCAGAGATACTGGGAGAACTGAAGCTTTCTTT.